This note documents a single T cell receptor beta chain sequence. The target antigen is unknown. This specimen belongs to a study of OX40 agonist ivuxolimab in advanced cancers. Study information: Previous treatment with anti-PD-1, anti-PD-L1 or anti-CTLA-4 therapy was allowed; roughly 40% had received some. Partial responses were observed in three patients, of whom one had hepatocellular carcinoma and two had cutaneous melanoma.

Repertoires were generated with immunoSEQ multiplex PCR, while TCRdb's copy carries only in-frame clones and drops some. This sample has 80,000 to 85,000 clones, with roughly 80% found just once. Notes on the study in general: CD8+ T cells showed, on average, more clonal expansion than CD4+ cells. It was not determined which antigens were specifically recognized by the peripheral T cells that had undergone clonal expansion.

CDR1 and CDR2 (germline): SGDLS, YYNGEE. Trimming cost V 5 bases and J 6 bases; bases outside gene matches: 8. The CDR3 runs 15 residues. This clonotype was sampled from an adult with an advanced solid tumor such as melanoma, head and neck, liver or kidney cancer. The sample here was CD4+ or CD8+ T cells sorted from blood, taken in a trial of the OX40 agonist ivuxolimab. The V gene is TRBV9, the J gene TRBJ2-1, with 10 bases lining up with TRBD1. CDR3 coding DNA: TGTGCCAGCAGGCCCGGGACAGGGGTGGGCAATGAGCAGTTCTTC. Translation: CASRPGTGVGNEQFF.